Shown below are 6 T cell receptor beta chains from a single sample sequenced in a study of cytomegalovirus exposure and HLA in healthy donors. The PCR contained 60 Vbeta and 13 Jbeta primers. The repertoire was sequenced with immunoSEQ multiplex PCR; TCRdb's copy has only in-frame clones and lacks some. Of over 110,000 clones listed, 70% to 80% are singletons. Sequenced material: PBMCs. The receptors originated from a woman aged 18 to 35 in good health and CMV-seropositive.

Here the CDR3 DNA reads TGTGCCAGCGCGCCCCCGAACTATGGCTACACCTTC. As protein: CASAPPNYGYTF. The J gene is TRBJ1-2, the V gene TRBV6-6; D gene uncertain. The germline V gene has CDR1 MNHNY and CDR2 SVGAGI (reference sequence). CDR3 length equals 12 residues. Trimming took off 8 bases at V and 2 bases at J, with 9 bases between the two ends.

The V and J genes are TRBV27 and TRBJ1-1; possibly TRBD1 for D (5 bases). The germline CDR1 and CDR2 sequences are MNHEY and SMNVEV (reference sequence). This CDR3 is 14 amino acids long. V was trimmed by 2 bases and J by 4 bases, leaving 11 bases between them. The CDR3, as DNA: TGTGCCAGCAGTTTAGGGGGGGTAGTCACTGAAGCTTTCTTT. As protein: CASSLGGVVTEAFF.

V gene TRBV28 combines with J gene TRBJ1-3, with 8 positions matching TRBD1. Germline lookup yields CDR1 MDHEN and CDR2 SYDVKM. CDR3 size: 15 residues. V was clipped by 5 bases and J by 6 bases; unmatched bases: 9. The CDR3 DNA is TGTGCCAGCAGTGCCCCGGGACAGGCGGAAAACACCATATATTTT. Its protein product is CASSAPGQAENTIYF.

The gene calls are TRBV7-9 and TRBJ1-5; D is possibly TRBD1 (5 bases). CDR3 length: 14 amino acids. The V and J ends lost 5 bases and 0 bases respectively, with 8 bases between them. Looked up from germline, CDR1 is SEHNR and CDR2 is FQNEAQ (reference sequence). The CDR3 nucleotides are TGTGCCAGCAGCGCTACAGGTAGCAATCAGCCCCAGCATTTT. It translates to CASSATGSNQPQHF.

The rearrangement links TRBV30 to TRBJ1-1; 11 bases align to TRBD1. The V gene end was trimmed by 6 bases and the J gene end by 4 bases; junction bases not matched to a gene: 4. CDR1 and CDR2 (germline): GTSNPN, SVGIG (reference sequence). This CDR3 comprises 13 residues. The DNA of the CDR3 is TGTGCCTGCCCGGGACAGGGGGGCACTGAAGCTTTCTTT. Protein sequence: CACPGQGGTEAFF.

The V and J genes are TRBV5-1 and TRBJ2-1, with 9 positions matching TRBD2. V lost 3 bases and J lost 0; bases outside the gene matches: 7. The CDR3 totals 17 residues. In germline, CDR1 is SGHRS, CDR2 YFSETQ. The CDR3 DNA reads as TGCGCCAGCAGCTCCGGGAGCGGGGGGCCCTCCTACAATGAGCAGTTCTTC. This sequence encodes CASSSGSGGPSYNEQFF.